The sequence of this T cell receptor beta chain was determined in a study of PD-1 blockade in classical Hodgkin lymphoma. Only in-frame clones appear in the TCRdb table, and some are missing; sequencing was by immunoSEQ multiplex PCR. The data contain 10,000 to 13,000 clones, around 79% of them seen just once; the ten biggest clones take up 30% to 35%. No patient escaped relapse after autologous stem cell transplantation, and brentuximab vedotin exposure varied. Notes on this clone: The antigen remains undetermined.

Findings and limits, study-wide: The baseline diversity of complete responders showed similarity to that of newly diagnosed patients. Possible causes of repertoire differences, disease activity or prior therapy, remain undefined. Significant TCR diversity gains by C4D1 occurred in CD4+ but not CD8+ cells.

The CDR3 spans 13 residues. Trimming took off 6 bases at V and 8 bases at J, with 16 bases between the two ends. CDR1 is MNHEY and CDR2 is SVGAGI in the germline V gene. The V and J genes are TRBV6-5 and TRBJ1-1, with a weak D call TRBD1 (6 bases). The clonotype was recovered from a human donor with classical Hodgkin lymphoma. Sequencing used peripheral blood mononuclear cells (PBMCs), obtained at baseline. CDR3 DNA sequence: TGTGCCAGCAGGAGGGACATAATCGGGGAAGCTTTCTTT. Translated: CASRRDIIGEAFF.